These 32 T cell receptor beta chains came from one sample sequenced in a study of STAT5B mutations in CD4+ large granular lymphocyte leukemia. TCRdb keeps only in-frame clones here, not all; method: immunoSEQ multiplex PCR. The repertoire has around 38,000 clones, nearly 90% of them found once; the top ten carry less than 4%. Input material: CD4+ T cells from blood buffy coats. The receptors derive from a human donor in good health.

J is TRBJ1-2 and V is TRBV7-2, with 8 bases that match TRBD1. J was trimmed by 8 bases and V by 1 base; bases with no gene match: 12. In germline, CDR1 is SGHTA, CDR2 FQGNSA. The CDR3 sequence is 16 residues long. The CDR3 sequence: CASSLEPGQVLSGYTF. The CDR3 DNA sequence: TGTGCCAGCAGCTTAGAGCCGGGACAGGTCCTCTCCGGCTACACCTTC.

This chain links TRBV4-3 with TRBJ2-7; D gene uncertain. Germline CDR1 is LGHNA and CDR2 is YSLEER. V was pared by 0 bases and J by 5 bases, with 8 bases between. The CDR3 has 13 residues. In DNA form, the CDR3 reads TGCGCCAGCAGCCAAGATCGGGCCCACGAGCAGTACTTC. Its protein product is CASSQDRAHEQYF.

The chain joins TRBV10-1 to TRBJ2-3; D ambiguous. CDR3 size: 15 residues. CDR1 WNHNN and CDR2 SYGVQD come from the germline V gene (reference sequence). The V gene lost 6 bases and the J gene lost 0 bases, with 13 bases spanning the gap. CDR3 sequence (DNA): TGCGCCAGCAGCACCTTTCAGGATAGCACAGATACGCAGTATTTT. The encoded protein is CASSTFQDSTDTQYF.

The genes are TRBV5-1 and TRBJ1-1; perhaps TRBD1 as D (5 bases). V was trimmed by 4 bases and J by 10 bases, leaving 23 bases between them. The germline gives CDR1 SGHRS, CDR2 YFSETQ. The CDR3 is 15 residues long. The CDR3: CASSPSSSGGVGAFF. Here the CDR3 DNA reads TGCGCCAGCAGCCCGTCGAGTTCGGGGGGAGTCGGAGCTTTCTTT.

This chain connects TRBV5-1 to TRBJ2-5, with 15 nucleotides matching TRBD2. This CDR3 comprises 15 residues. Trimming removed 4 bases from V and 5 bases from J; junction bases left unmatched: 3. The germline V gene has CDR1 SGHRS and CDR2 YFSETQ. CDR3 amino acids: CASSLGTSGGETQYF. The CDR3 region has the DNA TGCGCCAGCAGCCTAGGGACTAGCGGGGGGGAGACCCAGTACTTC. The full variable domain, rest sourced from reference TRBV5-1 and TRBJ2-5, is KAGVTQTPRYLIKTRGQQVTLSCSPISGHRSVSWYQQTPGQGLQFLFEYFSETQRNKGNFPGRFSGRQFSNSRSEMNVSTLELGDSALYLCASSLGTSGGETQYFGPGTRLLVL.

The chain links TRBV28 to TRBJ2-3; D is uncertain. The CDR3 is 12 amino acids. Trimming took 4 bases from V and 2 from J, leaving 4 bases between them. Germline assignment: CDR1 MDHEN and CDR2 SYDVKM. CDR3 DNA sequence: TGTGCCAGCAGTTCGAACACAGATACGCAGTATTTT. It yields the protein CASSSNTDTQYF.

V usage is TRBV5-1 and J usage is TRBJ2-6; maybe TRBD1 (6 bases). V gave up 0 bases and J gave up 4 bases, with 11 bases separating them. This CDR3 is 16 amino acids long. CDR1 SGHRS and CDR2 YFSETQ come from the germline V gene. CDR3 sequence: CASSLEGGQGANVLTF. CDR3 coding DNA: TGCGCCAGCAGCTTGGAGGGTGGACAGGGGGCCAACGTCCTGACTTTC. Variable domain in full (rest from reference TRBV5-1 and TRBJ2-6): KAGVTQTPRYLIKTRGQQVTLSCSPISGHRSVSWYQQTPGQGLQFLFEYFSETQRNKGNFPGRFSGRQFSNSRSEMNVSTLELGDSALYLCASSLEGGQGANVLTFGAGSRLTVL.

V and J are TRBV2 and TRBJ1-1; no firm D call. Germline lookup yields CDR1 SNHLY and CDR2 FYNNEI. Trimming pared 3 bases from V and 12 bases from J, leaving 11 bases between. This CDR3 is built from 11 residues. The CDR3 region is CASSDIRITFF. CDR3 bases: TGTGCCAGCAGTGACATCAGGATCACTTTCTTT.

The genes are TRBV12-5 and TRBJ1-5; D is ambiguous. Germline V gene data show CDR1 as LGHNT and CDR2 as FRNRAP. V lost 6 bases and J 1 base, leaving 7 bases between the germline ends. The CDR3 spans 13 residues. CDR3 DNA sequence: TGTGCTAGTGGCGCCGGGAGCAATCAGCCCCAGCATTTT. Its translation: CASGAGSNQPQHF.

The chain recombines TRBV15 with TRBJ2-7; perhaps D is TRBD1 or TRBD2 (5 bases each). Germline V gene sequence: CDR1 LNHNV, CDR2 YYDKDF (reference sequence). CDR3 length equals 14 residues. V dropped 4 bases and J dropped 6 bases, with 16 bases sitting between them. CDR3 amino acids: CATSNRDVLGEQYF. The CDR3 DNA reads TGTGCCACCAGCAACCGGGACGTCCTCGGCGAGCAGTACTTC.

The rearrangement joins TRBV9 to TRBJ2-4; 7 nucleotides line up with TRBD1. The CDR3 length is 13 residues. J gave up 6 bases and V 0 bases, and 0 bases lay outside the gene matches. Germline V CDR1 and CDR2: SGDLS, YYNGEE. The CDR3: CASSVGQGNIQYF. In DNA form, the CDR3 reads TGTGCCAGCAGCGTAGGACAGGGAAACATTCAGTACTTC.

The rearrangement joins TRBV4-2 to TRBJ2-7, with no clear D. Germline CDR1 and CDR2: LGHNA and YNFKEQ. The CDR3 is 15 amino acids. The V end lost 0 bases, the J end lost 7 bases, and 16 bases lay between the germline ends. The DNA for the CDR3 is TGTGCCAGCAGCCAAGATTGGGATCGGAGTGTGGAGCAGTACTTC. This codes for CASSQDWDRSVEQYF.

The V call is TRBV29-1, the J call TRBJ1-5; D ambiguous. Germline CDR1 and CDR2: SQVTM and ANQGSEA. The CDR3 covers 11 residues. V was cut by 6 bases and J by 4 bases, with 7 bases left in between. In nucleotides, the CDR3 is TGCAGCGTCGGAGTTAATCAGCCCCAGCATTTT. Encoded protein: CSVGVNQPQHF. Variable domain in full (rest from reference TRBV29-1 and TRBJ1-5): SAVISQKPSRDICQRGTSLTIQCQVDSQVTMMFWYRQQPGQSLTLIATANQGSEATYESGFVIDKFPISRPNLTFSTLTVSNMSPEDSSIYLCSVGVNQPQHFGDGTRLSIL.

The chain carries TRBV29-1 and TRBJ2-3; D is ambiguous. CDR3 size: 13 residues. Trimming removed 1 base from V and 0 bases from J, with 5 bases in between. The germline CDR1 and CDR2 sequences are SQVTM and ANQGSEA. The CDR3 is CSVEGASTDTQYF. Here the CDR3 DNA reads TGCAGCGTTGAAGGGGCTAGCACAGATACGCAGTATTTT.

This clone has a single count. This sequence joins TRBV11-2 and TRBJ2-3, with D possibly being TRBD2 (5 bases). The CDR3 is 14 residues long. Germline CDR1 is SGHAT and CDR2 is FQNNGV. V lost 5 bases and J 7 bases, leaving 16 bases between the germline ends. The CDR3 coding sequence is TGTGCCAGCAGCCCAATGAGGGCGGGTAATACGCAGTATTTT. As protein: CASSPMRAGNTQYF. Using reference TRBV11-2 and TRBJ2-3 for the parts outside the CDR3, the full variable domain is EAGVAQSPRYKIIEKRQSVAFWCNPISGHATLYWYQQILGQGPKLLIQFQNNGVVDDSQLPKDRFSAERLKGVDSTLKIQPAKLEDSAVYLCASSPMRAGNTQYFGPGTRLTVL.

The table lists this clone with a count of one. The chain recombines TRBV7-8 with TRBJ2-1; 8 nucleotides match TRBD2. The trim removed 2 bases at V and 0 bases at J, leaving 9 bases unmatched. In germline, CDR1 is SGHVS, CDR2 FQNEAQ. The CDR3 covers 18 residues. The CDR3 sequence: CASSLPSGGGISYNEQFF. The CDR3 DNA follows: TGTGCCAGCAGCTTACCGTCGGGAGGGGGGATCTCCTACAATGAGCAGTTCTTC. Drawing the rest from reference TRBV7-8 and TRBJ2-1, the complete variable domain is GAGVSQSPRYKVAKRGQDVALRCDPISGHVSLFWYQQALGQGPEFLTYFQNEAQLDKSGLPSDRFFAERPEGSVSTLKIQRTQQEDSAVYLCASSLPSGGGISYNEQFFGPGTRLTVL.

V usage is TRBV19 and J usage is TRBJ2-2; 7 nucleotides align to TRBD2. This CDR3 has 16 residues. V shed 8 bases and J 3 bases; nucleotides not matched to a gene: 12. Germline CDR1 reads LNHDA; CDR2 reads SQIVND (reference sequence). The DNA of the CDR3 is TGTGCCAGTGGCGAAATCAGCGGGACCTACACCGGGGAGCTGTTTTTT. This encodes CASGEISGTYTGELFF.

A few counts support this clone. The chain combines TRBV7-9 with TRBJ1-5; D is ambiguous. V lost 3 bases, J lost 6 bases, and 9 bases lay in between. CDR1 is SEHNR, CDR2 FQNEAQ, per germline (reference sequence). The CDR3 covers 13 residues. CDR3 sequence (DNA): TGTGCCAGCAGCTTGAGGAAGGGTCAGCCCCAGCATTTT. It is translated as CASSLRKGQPQHF.

The rearrangement joins TRBV11-1 to TRBJ2-7; no definite D call. The germline V gene has CDR1 SGHAT and CDR2 FQDESV (reference sequence). This CDR3 has 15 amino acids. The V end lost 1 base, the J end lost 7 bases, and 17 bases lay between the germline ends. The CDR3 sequence: CASSLDPDGSREQYF. CDR3 bases: TGTGCCAGCAGCTTAGACCCCGATGGATCGCGGGAGCAGTACTTC. The full variable domain, with the rest looked up from reference TRBV11-1 and TRBJ2-7, is EAEVAQSPRYKITEKSQAVAFWCDPISGHATLYWYRQILGQGPELLVQFQDESVVDDSQLPKDRFSAERLKGVDSTLKIQPAELGDSAMYLCASSLDPDGSREQYFGPGTRLTVT.

The V gene is TRBV29-1, the J gene TRBJ2-7, with D maybe TRBD2 (6 bases). Trimming cost V 4 bases and J 5 bases, with 18 bases left between them. The length of the CDR3 is 14 residues. The germline V gene has CDR1 SQVTM and CDR2 ANQGSEA. This CDR3 reads CSVVGGAGPNEQYF. CDR3 DNA: TGCAGCGTTGTAGGAGGGGCAGGGCCCAACGAGCAGTACTTC.

The chain is built from TRBV5-6 and TRBJ2-2, with D perhaps being TRBD1 or TRBD2 (6 bases each). The germline V and J ends were trimmed by 1 base and 3 bases, with 10 bases remaining between them. This CDR3 comprises 15 residues. Germline V lookup: CDR1 SGHDT, CDR2 YYEEEE. CDR3 sequence (DNA): TGTGCCAGCAGCTTGTGGGGGGCGGACACCGGGGAGCTGTTTTTT. Its protein is CASSLWGADTGELFF. The whole variable domain, remainder taken from reference TRBV5-6 and TRBJ2-2, is DAGVTQSPTHLIKTRGQQVTLRCSPKSGHDTVSWYQQALGQGPQFIFQYYEEEERQRGNFPDRFSGHQFPNYSSELNVNALLLGDSALYLCASSLWGADTGELFFGEGSRLTVL.

V and J are TRBV19 and TRBJ2-5; D perhaps matches TRBD1 (7 bases). Trimming stripped 6 bases from V and 2 bases from J, with 22 bases between. The CDR3 has 17 residues. Germline lookup yields CDR1 LNHDA and CDR2 SQIVND (reference sequence). In DNA, the CDR3 is TGTGCCAGTAGCATATGGGACTGGGACAGTGTACAAGAGACCCAGTACTTC. Amino acids: CASSIWDWDSVQETQYF.

The chain is built from TRBV2 and TRBJ2-7; TRBD1 aligns across 7 bases. Looked up from germline, CDR1 is SNHLY and CDR2 is FYNNEI. The CDR3 runs to 13 residues. V was pared by 4 bases and J by 5 bases, with 5 bases of the junction left unmatched. DNA of the CDR3: TGTGCCAGCAGTGCACAGGGGAACAACGAGCAGTACTTC. Protein product: CASSAQGNNEQYF.

V gene TRBV10-3 combines with J gene TRBJ2-5, with D unresolved. This CDR3 is built from 13 residues. The V end lost 4 bases, the J end lost 5 bases, and 11 bases lay between the germline ends. Germline CDR1 reads ENHRY; CDR2 reads SYGVKD. CDR3 coding DNA: TGTGCCATCAGTGCAGGAGTCGGGGAGACCCAGTACTTC. Its protein product is CAISAGVGETQYF.

The CDR3 DNA reads TGCAGCGTTGGTGAGGGGGCGCGGTACGAGCAGTACTTC. As protein: CSVGEGARYEQYF. The genes are TRBV29-1 and TRBJ2-7; 7 bases agree with TRBD1. Germline CDR1 and CDR2: SQVTM and ANQGSEA. Trimming removed 4 bases from V and 4 bases from J; junction bases left unmatched: 7. This CDR3 spans 13 amino acids.

V is TRBV7-8 and J is TRBJ1-6, with D maybe TRBD1 (5 bases). This CDR3 has 14 residues. Germline values: CDR1 SGHVS, CDR2 FQNEAQ. Trimming stripped 2 bases from V and 9 bases from J, with 11 bases between. CDR3: CASSLTGLSSPLHF. As DNA, the CDR3 is TGTGCCAGCAGCTTAACAGGCTTAAGTTCACCCCTCCACTTT.

This clone showed up just once. V is TRBV4-1 and J is TRBJ1-3; D is uncertain. The germline V gene has CDR1 MGHRA and CDR2 YSYEKL. The CDR3 length is 16 residues. The V end was cut by 0 bases, the J end by 2 bases, with 11 bases between. The CDR3 region is CASSQEAAGTGNTIYF. CDR3 in DNA: TGCGCCAGCAGCCAAGAGGCGGCGGGGACTGGAAACACCATATATTTT.

The CDR3 DNA sequence: TGTGCCAGCAGTTCCTACGAGCAGTACTTC. It codes for CASSSYEQYF. V and J are TRBV25-1 and TRBJ2-7; D is unresolved. Trimming stripped 5 bases from V and 1 base from J, with 0 bases between. Per germline, CDR1 MGHDK and CDR2 SYGVNS. This CDR3 comprises 10 residues.

This sequence joins TRBV5-1 and TRBJ1-2; D might be TRBD1 (5 bases). Trimming shortened V by 0 bases and J by 3 bases, and 9 bases separated the two germline ends. The V gene's germline CDR1 is SGHRS and CDR2 YFSETQ. The CDR3 length is 14 residues. The CDR3 protein is CASSLAGGDYGYTF. In DNA form, the CDR3 reads TGCGCCAGCAGCTTGGCTGGGGGGGACTATGGCTACACCTTC.

The chain combines TRBV19 with TRBJ2-2; D is unresolved. V lost 5 bases, J lost 0 bases, and 4 bases lay in between. The germline V gene has CDR1 LNHDA and CDR2 SQIVND (reference sequence). CDR3 length equals 13 residues. DNA for the CDR3: TGTGCCAGTAGTCTCTCGAACACCGGGGAGCTGTTTTTT. Translated: CASSLSNTGELFF.

CDR3 sequence reads: CASSEAGAHSGNTIYF. The CDR3 DNA reads as TGTGCCAGCAGTGAAGCTGGGGCGCACTCTGGAAACACCATATATTTT. The chain is built from TRBV6-1 and TRBJ1-3; tentative D call: TRBD1 (5 bases). The CDR3 has 16 residues. Germline loops: CDR1 MNHNS, CDR2 SASEGT. The V end was cut by 0 bases, the J end by 0 bases, with 9 bases between.

The chain employs TRBV18 and TRBJ2-7; D gene ambiguous. There are 14 residues in the CDR3. Germline assignment: CDR1 KGHSH and CDR2 LQKENI. V gave up 0 bases and J gave up 3 bases, with 9 bases separating them. The CDR3 here is CASSPPTSRYEQYF. DNA for the CDR3: TGTGCCAGCTCACCACCGACCTCCCGCTACGAGCAGTACTTC.